This T cell receptor (beta chain) appears in the sequencing data of a study of T cell responses to AZD1222 COVID-19 vaccine. Broader study findings: An increase in Spike-specific TCR breadth and depth was observed after two AZD1222 doses. Along spike, vaccine-associated CD4 TCRs were found throughout, with dominance at 160-218 and 743-854. Only six or seven AZD1222 recipients tested seropositive at baseline.

As concerns this clone: Its antigen remains unknown.

Repertoires were generated with immunoSEQ multiplex PCR, while TCRdb's copy carries only in-frame clones and drops some. The sample lists 55,000 to 75,000 clones, 88% occurring once. CDR3 length: 13 residues. Germline V CDR1 and CDR2: WNHNN, SYGVQD (reference sequence). Trimming took off 3 bases at V and 8 bases at J, with 10 bases between the two ends. The sample was peripheral blood, taken on day 0 of AZD1222 vaccination. The TCR originated in an adult in good health. J is TRBJ2-2 and V is TRBV10-1; D gene uncertain. CDR3 amino acids: CASSDSDGGELFF. CDR3 DNA sequence: TGCGCCAGCAGTGATTCTGACGGTGGGGAGCTGTTTTTT.